A single sample gave rise to the 19 T cell receptor beta chains below, sequenced in a study of PD-L1 blockade in urothelial cancer. Measured with immunoSEQ multiplex PCR; TCRdb has only the in-frame clones, and not every one. The sample has more than 45,000 clones, around 89% seen once. Specimen: PBMCs, collected around atezolizumab (anti-PD-L1) treatment. The receptors shown here come from a man older than 75 with urothelial cancer.

This chain connects TRBV18 to TRBJ2-7; D might be TRBD1 (6 bases). Per germline, CDR1 KGHSH and CDR2 LQKENI. The length of the CDR3 is 13 residues. V was shortened by 3 bases and J by 7 bases, with 13 bases between the two germline ends. CDR3 amino acids: CASSPGRGEEQYF. The CDR3, as DNA: TGTGCCAGCTCACCCGGCAGGGGAGAAGAGCAGTACTTC.

The chain uses TRBV19 and TRBJ2-5, with a tentative D call TRBD2 (6 bases). The germline V gene has CDR1 LNHDA and CDR2 SQIVND (reference sequence). The CDR3 covers 13 residues. V was pared by 1 base and J by 5 bases, with 8 bases between. The CDR3 protein is CASSIASAETQYF. The CDR3 DNA reads as TGTGCCAGTAGTATAGCTAGCGCTGAGACCCAGTACTTC.

The chain's CDR3 is CASTLTGGYEQYF. CDR3 coding DNA: TGTGCCAGCACTCTGACAGGGGGCTACGAGCAGTACTTC. This chain uses TRBV6-1 with TRBJ2-7; 9 nucleotides align to TRBD1. This CDR3 comprises 13 residues. With V trimmed by 7 bases and J by 3 bases, 4 bases remained unmatched. Germline lookup yields CDR1 MNHNS and CDR2 SASEGT.

The V call is TRBV15, the J call TRBJ2-7, with D maybe TRBD2 (6 bases). The ends were cut back, 1 base at V and 6 bases at J, with 16 bases in the middle. CDR3 length equals 15 residues. Germline V lookup: CDR1 LNHNV, CDR2 YYDKDF (reference sequence). The CDR3 sequence is CATSRVGGMMIEQYF. The CDR3 DNA reads as TGTGCCACCAGCAGAGTGGGCGGGATGATGATCGAGCAGTACTTC.

This clone was seen once. CDR3 bases: TGTGCCAGCGGTCAGGGCGGCTATGGCTACACCTTC. It encodes CASGQGGYGYTF. The gene calls are TRBV27 and TRBJ1-2; TRBD1 is a possible D gene (5 bases). The CDR3 spans 12 residues. V lost 8 bases and J lost 4, with 11 bases in between. Germline CDR1 reads MNHEY; CDR2 reads SMNVEV (reference sequence).

J is TRBJ1-5 and V is TRBV7-2; D possibly corresponds to TRBD1 (6 bases). Germline lookup yields CDR1 SGHTA and CDR2 FQGNSA. The CDR3 has 15 amino acids. The V and J ends lost 5 bases and 5 bases respectively, with 16 bases between them. CDR3 DNA sequence: TGTGCCAGCAGCCTACGGTGGGGGCTTGATCAGCCCCAGCATTTT. The encoded protein is CASSLRWGLDQPQHF.

The V gene is TRBV7-5, the J gene TRBJ1-1; TRBD1 is taken as the D call from the table, unchecked against the DNA. TRBV7-5 is a pseudogene locus. The CDR3 runs to 14 residues. CDR3 sequence reads: CVRSYHSENTEAFF. The DNA of the CDR3 is TGTGTCAGAAGCTACCACAGTGAGAACACTGAAGCTTTCTTT.

This clone was seen only once. This chain links TRBV18 with TRBJ1-2; TRBD1 agrees at 7 bases. The CDR3 is made up of 15 amino acids. The germline V gene encodes CDR1 KGHSH and CDR2 LQKENI. V lost 3 bases, J lost 3 bases, and 7 bases stayed unmatched. Here the CDR3 DNA reads TGTGCCAGCTCACCGAGACAGGGTCTGGACTATGGCTACACCTTC. This sequence encodes CASSPRQGLDYGYTF.

The chain combines TRBV11-2 with TRBJ2-5, with a weak D call TRBD2 (7 bases). The germline gives CDR1 SGHAT, CDR2 FQNNGV. The CDR3 extends over 15 amino acids. V dropped 1 base and J dropped 4 bases, with 13 bases sitting between them. The CDR3 DNA follows: TGTGCCAGCAGCTTAGTCGGGGGGCAGGGAGAGACCCAGTACTTC. It translates to CASSLVGGQGETQYF.

The chain links TRBV5-1 to TRBJ2-7; TRBD1 aligns across 7 bases. V shed 0 bases, J shed 2 bases, and the junction held 29 bases outside the gene matches. The CDR3 consists of 23 residues. The germline CDR1 and CDR2 sequences are SGHRS and YFSETQ. The CDR3, as DNA: TGCGCCAGCAGCTTGGTGTTTCGGGAACAGGGGACCCAAGGGGTCACCGATCCCTACGAGCAGTACTTC. It is translated as CASSLVFREQGTQGVTDPYEQYF.

The chain couples TRBV11-2 to TRBJ2-6; 12 bases line up with TRBD1. CDR3 length: 18 residues. Per the germline V gene, CDR1 is SGHAT and CDR2 is FQNNGV. The J segment lost 1 base and the V segment lost 1 base, leaving 2 bases of the junction unmatched. The CDR3: CASSLAGQGASGANVLTF. In DNA, the CDR3 is TGTGCCAGCAGCTTAGCGGGACAGGGGGCTTCTGGGGCCAACGTCCTGACTTTC.

The chain is built from TRBV10-1 and TRBJ2-5; D possibly corresponds to TRBD2 (7 bases). This CDR3 has 14 residues. CDR1 and CDR2 (germline): WNHNN, SYGVQD (reference sequence). The V end was cut by 5 bases, the J end by 2 bases, with 12 bases between. The CDR3: CASSPAGTQETQYF. Here the CDR3 DNA reads TGCGCCAGCAGTCCAGCGGGGACACAAGAGACCCAGTACTTC.

The chain couples TRBV18 to TRBJ1-2; 7 nucleotides match TRBD1. This CDR3 spans 14 amino acids. Per germline, CDR1 KGHSH and CDR2 LQKENI. The V segment lost 2 bases and the J segment 3 bases; nucleotides outside the gene matches: 3. The CDR3 reads CASSPTTGDYGYTF. For the CDR3, the DNA is TGTGCCAGCTCACCAACTACAGGGGACTATGGCTACACCTTC.

In its sample, this clone was seen once. The V and J genes are TRBV5-4 and TRBJ1-1; TRBD1 matches at 7 bases. The V gene's germline CDR1 is SGHNT and CDR2 YYREEE (reference sequence). After removal of 4 bases from V and 2 bases from J, the junction contained 8 bases not matched to a gene. The CDR3 contains 15 residues. CDR3 in amino acids: CASSQRQGGNTEAFF. The CDR3 DNA follows: TGTGCCAGCAGCCAGCGACAGGGAGGTAACACTGAAGCTTTCTTT.

This clone was seen more than once but under ten times. This chain connects TRBV5-6 to TRBJ2-1; 12 positions match TRBD2. The CDR3 consists of 16 residues. Germline values: CDR1 SGHDT, CDR2 YYEEEE. J was trimmed by 8 bases and V by 4 bases; bases with no gene match: 10. CDR3 protein: CASSNGIGTSGHEQFF. CDR3 DNA: TGTGCCAGCAGCAACGGGATCGGGACTAGCGGGCATGAGCAGTTCTTC.

This clone was recorded only once. The rearrangement uses TRBV5-1 and TRBJ2-7, with D possibly TRBD1 on 5 matching bases. The CDR3 is made up of 15 amino acids. V was trimmed by 4 bases and J by 0 bases, leaving 14 bases between them. The V gene's germline CDR1 is SGHRS and CDR2 YFSETQ. CDR3 coding DNA: TGCGCCAGCAGCCTTCTTGGGGCCAGCTCCTACGAGCAGTACTTC. This sequence encodes CASSLLGASSYEQYF.

The chain has TRBV15 and TRBJ2-7; 11 positions match TRBD1. J lost 1 base, V lost 5 bases, and 1 base had no gene match. From germline, CDR1 is LNHNV and CDR2 YYDKDF (reference sequence). The length of the CDR3 is 14 residues. This CDR3 reads CATSGDRGSYEQYF. The CDR3, as DNA: TGTGCCACCAGCGGGGACAGGGGGTCCTACGAGCAGTACTTC.

This sequence joins TRBV5-1 and TRBJ1-1; 8 nucleotides align to TRBD1. Germline V lookup: CDR1 SGHRS, CDR2 YFSETQ. The CDR3 spans 16 residues. Unmatched junction bases numbered 8, after V lost 4 bases and J lost 0 bases. The CDR3 DNA sequence: TGCGCCAGCAGCCCGGGGACAGGAGGAATGAACACTGAAGCTTTCTTT. Protein: CASSPGTGGMNTEAFF.

A single count supports this clone. This chain joins TRBV6-5 and TRBJ2-1, with TRBD2 matching 7 bases. V shed 7 bases, J shed 4 bases, and the junction held 7 bases outside the gene matches. Per the germline V gene, CDR1 is MNHEY and CDR2 is SVGAGI. The CDR3 consists of 14 residues. CDR3 loop: CASTPGTTYNEQFF. The CDR3 DNA follows: TGTGCCAGCACCCCCGGGACTACATACAATGAGCAGTTCTTC.